The sequence of this TCR beta chain was determined in a study of blood T cell repertoires in COVID-19. About the study: Samples representing acute and convalescent COVID-19 were sourced from the United States, Italy and Spain. T cells, B-cell-depleted T cells, or PBMCs provided the cDNA or gDNA that served as material.

This table comes from immunoSEQ multiplex PCR, and its TCRdb copy is limited to in-frame clones, with some not included. The top ten clones hold roughly a tenth of a sample with tens of thousands of clones, about four fifths of them seen once. With V trimmed by 0 bases and J by 4 bases, 5 bases remained unmatched. Germline values: CDR1 ENHRY, CDR2 SYGVKD. The CDR3 loop spans 15 amino acids. This chain links TRBV10-3 with TRBJ1-2, with 7 bases aligning to TRBD1. The material sequenced was peripheral blood. This TCR was recovered from an elderly man with COVID-19, enrolled during active disease. The CDR3 DNA reads TGTGCCATCAGTGAGTCGGGACAGACCACCTATGGCTACACCTTC. Translated, it gives CAISESGQTTYGYTF.